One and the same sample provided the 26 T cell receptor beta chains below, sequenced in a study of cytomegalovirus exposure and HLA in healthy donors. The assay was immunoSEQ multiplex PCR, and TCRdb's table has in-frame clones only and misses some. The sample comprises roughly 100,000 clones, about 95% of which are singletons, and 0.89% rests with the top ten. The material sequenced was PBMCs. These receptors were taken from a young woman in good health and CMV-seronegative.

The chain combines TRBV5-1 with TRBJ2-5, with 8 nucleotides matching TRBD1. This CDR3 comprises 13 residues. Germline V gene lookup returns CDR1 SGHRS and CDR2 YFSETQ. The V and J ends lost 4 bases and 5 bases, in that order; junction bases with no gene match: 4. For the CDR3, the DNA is TGCGCCAGCAGCGGGGACAGGCCCGAGACCCAGTACTTC. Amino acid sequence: CASSGDRPETQYF.

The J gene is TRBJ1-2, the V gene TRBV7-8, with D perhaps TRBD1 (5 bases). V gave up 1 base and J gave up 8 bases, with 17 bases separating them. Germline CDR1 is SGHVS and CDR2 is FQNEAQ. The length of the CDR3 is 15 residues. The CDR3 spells CASSLGGTLKLGYTF. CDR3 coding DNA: TGTGCCAGCAGCTTAGGGGGCACCCTCAAGCTCGGCTACACCTTC.

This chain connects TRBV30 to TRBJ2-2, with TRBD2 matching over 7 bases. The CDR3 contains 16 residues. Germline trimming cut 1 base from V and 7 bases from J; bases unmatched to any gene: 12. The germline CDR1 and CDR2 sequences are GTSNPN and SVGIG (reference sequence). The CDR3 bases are TGTGCCTGGAGTGGAACTAGCGCTTCACTGATCGGGGAGCTGTTTTTT. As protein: CAWSGTSASLIGELFF.

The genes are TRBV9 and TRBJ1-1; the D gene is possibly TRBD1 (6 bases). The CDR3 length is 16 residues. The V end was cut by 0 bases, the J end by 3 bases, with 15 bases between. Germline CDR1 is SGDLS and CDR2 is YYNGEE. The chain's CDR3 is CASSVGAGAGDTEAFF. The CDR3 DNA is TGTGCCAGCAGCGTAGGGGCAGGGGCGGGGGACACTGAAGCTTTCTTT.

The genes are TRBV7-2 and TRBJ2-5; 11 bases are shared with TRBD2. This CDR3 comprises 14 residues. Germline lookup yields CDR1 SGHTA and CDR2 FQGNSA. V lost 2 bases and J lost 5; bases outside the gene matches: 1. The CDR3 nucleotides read TGTGCCAGCAGCTTAACTAGCGGGGGTGAGACCCAGTACTTC. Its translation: CASSLTSGGETQYF.

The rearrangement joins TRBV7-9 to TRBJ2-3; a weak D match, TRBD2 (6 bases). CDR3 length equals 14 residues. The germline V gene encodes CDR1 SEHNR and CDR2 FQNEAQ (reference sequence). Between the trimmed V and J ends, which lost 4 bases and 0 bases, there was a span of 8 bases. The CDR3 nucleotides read TGTGCCAGCAGCTGGCGGGATAGCACAGATACGCAGTATTTT. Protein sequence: CASSWRDSTDTQYF.

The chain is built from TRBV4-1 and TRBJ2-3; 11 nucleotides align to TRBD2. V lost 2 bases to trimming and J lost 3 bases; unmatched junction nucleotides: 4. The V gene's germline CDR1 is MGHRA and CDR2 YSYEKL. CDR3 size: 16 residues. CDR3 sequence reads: CASSQTSGGRTDTQYF. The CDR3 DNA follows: TGCGCCAGCAGCCAAACTAGCGGGGGACGGACAGATACGCAGTATTTT.

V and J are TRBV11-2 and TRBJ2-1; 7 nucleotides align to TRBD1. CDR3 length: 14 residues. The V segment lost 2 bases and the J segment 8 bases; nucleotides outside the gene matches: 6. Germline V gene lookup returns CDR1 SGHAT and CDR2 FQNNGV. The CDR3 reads CASSLSTGVHEQFF. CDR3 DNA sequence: TGTGCCAGCAGCTTATCTACAGGGGTCCATGAGCAGTTCTTC.

CDR3 DNA: TGTGCCAGTAGTGAGCAGTCGCCGGGTTCCGTTAGCTACGAGCAGTACTTC. Protein: CASSEQSPGSVSYEQYF. The chain uses TRBV19 and TRBJ2-7; no reliable D call. Germline assignment: CDR1 LNHDA and CDR2 SQIVND (reference sequence). V was pared by 5 bases and J by 3 bases, with 23 bases between. CDR3 length: 17 residues.

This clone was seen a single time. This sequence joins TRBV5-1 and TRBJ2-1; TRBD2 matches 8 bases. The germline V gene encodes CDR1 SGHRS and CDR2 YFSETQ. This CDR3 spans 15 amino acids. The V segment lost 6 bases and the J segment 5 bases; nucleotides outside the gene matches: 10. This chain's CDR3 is CASKGRTSQNNEQFF. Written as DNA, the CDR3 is TGCGCCAGCAAGGGTCGGACTAGCCAAAACAATGAGCAGTTCTTC.

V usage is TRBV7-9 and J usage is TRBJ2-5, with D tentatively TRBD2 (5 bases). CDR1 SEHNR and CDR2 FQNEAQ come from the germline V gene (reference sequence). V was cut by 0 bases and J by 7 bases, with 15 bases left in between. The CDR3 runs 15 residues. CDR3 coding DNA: TGTGCCAGCAGCTTAGCGGACTCCTGGGGTGGGACCCAGTACTTC. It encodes CASSLADSWGGTQYF.

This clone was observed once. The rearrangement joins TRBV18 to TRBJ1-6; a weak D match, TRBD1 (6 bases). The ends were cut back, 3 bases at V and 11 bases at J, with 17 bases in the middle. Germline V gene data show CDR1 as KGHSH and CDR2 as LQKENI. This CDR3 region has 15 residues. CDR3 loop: CASSPATGTLTPLHF. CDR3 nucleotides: TGTGCCAGCTCACCTGCGACAGGTACACTGACACCCCTCCACTTT.

CDR3 loop: CASSLIGTGSHSYGYTF. The CDR3 DNA reads as TGTGCCAGCAGTTTAATAGGGACAGGGTCCCATTCCTATGGCTACACCTTC. The chain carries TRBV27 and TRBJ1-2; 9 bases fit TRBD1. V was clipped by 2 bases and J by 4 bases; unmatched bases: 11. The CDR3 runs 17 residues. Looked up from germline, CDR1 is MNHEY and CDR2 is SMNVEV (reference sequence).

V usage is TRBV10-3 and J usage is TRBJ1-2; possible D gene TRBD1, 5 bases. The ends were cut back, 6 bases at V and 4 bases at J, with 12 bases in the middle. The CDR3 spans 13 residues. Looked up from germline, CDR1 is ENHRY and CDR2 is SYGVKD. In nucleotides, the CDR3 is TGTGCCATCAGGGAAGGGGATTCCTATGGCTACACCTTC. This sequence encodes CAIREGDSYGYTF.

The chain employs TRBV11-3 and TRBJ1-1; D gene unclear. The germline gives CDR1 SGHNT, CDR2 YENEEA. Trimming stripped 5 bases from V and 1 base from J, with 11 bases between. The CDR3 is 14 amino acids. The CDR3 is CASSPGRQNTEAFF. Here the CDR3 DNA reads TGTGCCAGCAGCCCGGGTCGCCAGAACACTGAAGCTTTCTTT.

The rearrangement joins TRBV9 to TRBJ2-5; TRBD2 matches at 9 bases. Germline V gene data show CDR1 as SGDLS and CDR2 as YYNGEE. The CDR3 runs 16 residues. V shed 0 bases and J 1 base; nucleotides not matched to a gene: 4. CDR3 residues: CASSVGASGAQETQYF. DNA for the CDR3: TGTGCCAGCAGCGTAGGGGCTAGCGGGGCCCAAGAGACCCAGTACTTC.

CDR3 bases: TGTGCCAGCAGCTTGAAGCTAGCGGGAGGTCTCGAGCAGTACTTC. Its translation is CASSLKLAGGLEQYF. The gene calls are TRBV5-4 and TRBJ2-7, with 11 nucleotides matching TRBD2. CDR1 is SGHNT and CDR2 is YYREEE in the germline V gene (reference sequence). This CDR3 is built from 15 residues. The V gene end was trimmed by 1 base and the J gene end by 6 bases; junction bases not matched to a gene: 6.

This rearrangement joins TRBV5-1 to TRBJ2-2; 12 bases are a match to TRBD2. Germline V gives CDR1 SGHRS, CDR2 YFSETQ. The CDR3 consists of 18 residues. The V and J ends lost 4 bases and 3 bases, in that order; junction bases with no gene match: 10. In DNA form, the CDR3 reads TGCGCCAGCAGCCTAAGACTAGCGGGGGAGGCGGACACCGGGGAGCTGTTTTTT. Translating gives CASSLRLAGEADTGELFF.

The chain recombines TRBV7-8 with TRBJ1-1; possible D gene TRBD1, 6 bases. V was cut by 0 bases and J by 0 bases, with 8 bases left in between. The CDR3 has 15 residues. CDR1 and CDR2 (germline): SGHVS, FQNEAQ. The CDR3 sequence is CASSLADSLNTEAFF. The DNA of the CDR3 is TGTGCCAGCAGCTTAGCGGACAGCTTGAACACTGAAGCTTTCTTT.

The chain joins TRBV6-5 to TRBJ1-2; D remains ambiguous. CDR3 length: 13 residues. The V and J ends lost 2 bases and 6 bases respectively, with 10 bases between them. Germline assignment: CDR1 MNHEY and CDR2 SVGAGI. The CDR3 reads CASSYTGQHGYTF. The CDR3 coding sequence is TGTGCCAGCAGTTACACGGGTCAGCATGGCTACACCTTC.

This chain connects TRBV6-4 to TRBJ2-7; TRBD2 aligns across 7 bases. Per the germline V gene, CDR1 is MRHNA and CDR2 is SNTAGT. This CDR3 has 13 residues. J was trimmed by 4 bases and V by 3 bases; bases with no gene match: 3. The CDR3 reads CASSEYSGYEQYF. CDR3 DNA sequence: TGTGCCAGCAGTGAATATAGCGGGTACGAGCAGTACTTC.

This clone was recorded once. The CDR3 loop is CASKLGSSYEQYF. Written as DNA, the CDR3 is TGCGCCAGCAAGTTAGGGAGCTCCTACGAGCAGTACTTC. The chain employs TRBV10-2 and TRBJ2-7, with a possible D match to TRBD2 (5 bases). Trimming removed 7 bases from V and 0 bases from J, with 10 bases in between. The CDR3 is made up of 13 amino acids. Germline CDR1 reads WSHSY; CDR2 reads SAAADI.

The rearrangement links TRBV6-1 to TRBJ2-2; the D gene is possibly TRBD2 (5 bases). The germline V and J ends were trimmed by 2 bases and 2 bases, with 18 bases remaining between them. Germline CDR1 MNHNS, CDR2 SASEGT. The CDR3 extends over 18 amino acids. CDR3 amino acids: CASSEFLSPEGNTGELFF. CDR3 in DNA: TGTGCCAGCAGTGAATTCTTATCCCCCGAGGGCAACACCGGGGAGCTGTTTTTT.

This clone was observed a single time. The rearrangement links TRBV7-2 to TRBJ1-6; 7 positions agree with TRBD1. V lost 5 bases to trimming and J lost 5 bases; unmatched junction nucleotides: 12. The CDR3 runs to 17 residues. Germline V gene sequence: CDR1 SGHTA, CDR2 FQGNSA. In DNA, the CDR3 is TGTGCCAGCAGCCCCCTCTCCGGGACAGTCGATAATTCACCCCTCCACTTT. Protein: CASSPLSGTVDNSPLHF.

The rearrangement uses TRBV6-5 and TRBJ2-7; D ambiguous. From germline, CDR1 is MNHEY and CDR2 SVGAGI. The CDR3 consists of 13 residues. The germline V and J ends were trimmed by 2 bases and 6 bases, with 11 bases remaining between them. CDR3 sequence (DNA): TGTGCCAGCAGTTACCCTACGTCTTCCGAGCAGTACTTC. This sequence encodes CASSYPTSSEQYF.

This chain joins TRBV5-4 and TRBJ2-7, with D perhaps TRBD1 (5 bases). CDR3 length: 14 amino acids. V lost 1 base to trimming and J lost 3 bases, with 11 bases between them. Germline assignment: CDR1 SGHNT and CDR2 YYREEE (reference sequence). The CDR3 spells CASSLFQGDYEQYF. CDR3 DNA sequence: TGTGCCAGCAGCTTGTTTCAGGGTGACTACGAGCAGTACTTC.